Presented here are 21 T cell receptor beta chains from one specimen sequenced in a study of spatial heterogeneity in lung cancer (dated by TCRdb to about 2019). Overall study results and their limits: The tumor nonsynonymous mutation count correlated with the number of expanded intratumoral alpha and beta TCRs.

The time point label on this specimen signifies: sample taken at primary tumor resection. Their antigens remain unidentified. The library was produced with 5' RACE. The listed sequencing device is NextSeq 500. Clones were called with MiXCR by TCRdb after fastp trimmed the public reads at Q25, and only in-frame beta chains were retained. Every distinct CDR3 protein forms one entry, paired with its most common genes and DNA. The sample table records about 20,000 distinct CDR3 sequences; more than 15% of these occur just once. Of the sample, roughly 29% falls within the top ten clones. Sequenced here: lung tumor tissue, sampled at surgery. The receptors derive from a female donor with early-stage non-small cell lung cancer.

The gene calls are TRBV7-8 and TRBJ2-1, with TRBD2 matching 10 bases. In germline, CDR1 is SGHVS, CDR2 FQNEAQ. The V and J ends lost 4 bases and 3 bases, in that order; junction bases with no gene match: 6. The CDR3 runs 16 residues. CDR3 sequence: CASSSLLAGSYNEQFF. CDR3 nucleotide sequence: TGTGCCAGCAGCTCCCTACTAGCGGGAAGCTACAATGAGCAGTTCTTC.

This clonotype has just a few counts. The chain has TRBV21-1 and TRBJ2-1; the table calls TRBD1, which could not be checked here. TRBV21-1 is assigned pseudogene status. The CDR3 loop spans 16 amino acids. The CDR3 DNA follows: TGTGCCAGCAGCTCCCCTGAGACAGGAACCTACAATGAGCAGTTCTTC. Amino acids: CASSSPETGTYNEQFF.

The chain employs TRBV12-3 or TRBV12-4 and TRBJ2-1; D may correspond to TRBD1 or TRBD2 (5 bases each). V lost 5 bases and J 12 bases, leaving 14 bases between the germline ends. The CDR3 covers 12 residues. CDR3 DNA sequence: TGTGCCAGCAGTACCTCGGGGCCTTGGCAGTTCTTC. Translation gives CASSTSGPWQFF.

This clonotype occurred many times. The chain uses TRBV6-5 and TRBJ2-3; possible D gene TRBD2, 6 bases. The CDR3 loop spans 15 amino acids. CDR1 and CDR2 from the germline V gene are MNHEY and SVGAGI. V was trimmed by 5 bases and J by 5 bases, leaving 17 bases between them. CDR3 sequence: CASSLVGLRGDTQYF. DNA of the CDR3: TGTGCCAGCAGTCTCGTTGGACTAAGAGGAGATACGCAGTATTTT.

This clonotype was observed many times. The chain has TRBV29-1 and TRBJ2-1, with D perhaps TRBD1 or TRBD2 (5 bases each). With 1 base removed from V and 7 bases from J, the gap between germline ends came to 14 bases. Germline CDR1 SQVTM, CDR2 ANQGSEA. This CDR3 is 14 amino acids long. The chain's CDR3 is CSVEGGVRWNEQFF. The CDR3 coding sequence is TGCAGCGTTGAAGGAGGGGTGCGTTGGAATGAGCAGTTCTTC.

This clonotype was counted a few times. This chain joins TRBV28 and TRBJ2-7; 9 bases are a match to TRBD2. With V trimmed by 5 bases and J by 5 bases, 7 bases remained unmatched. The germline gives CDR1 MDHEN, CDR2 SYDVKM. The CDR3 runs to 14 residues. The CDR3 nucleotides read TGTGCCAGCAGTCGCAGCGGGGGGCTCAACGAGCAGTACTTC. It is translated as CASSRSGGLNEQYF.

This clonotype was detected only a few times. This chain links TRBV5-1 with TRBJ2-1; TRBD2 matches at 8 bases. The CDR3 loop spans 14 amino acids. In germline, CDR1 is SGHRS, CDR2 YFSETQ. V was clipped by 6 bases and J by 7 bases; unmatched bases: 9. CDR3 residues: CASTGTSWPNEQFF. CDR3 nucleotide sequence: TGCGCCAGCACCGGGACTAGTTGGCCTAATGAGCAGTTCTTC.

The chain joins TRBV12-3 or TRBV12-4 to TRBJ2-5, with D perhaps TRBD2 (5 bases). V lost 5 bases, J lost 1 base, and 14 bases lay in between. The CDR3 is 15 residues long. CDR3 sequence: CASSPWMGSQETQYF. The CDR3 bases are TGTGCCAGCAGTCCCTGGATGGGGAGCCAAGAGACCCAGTACTTC.

By proportion, this clonotype is large. CDR3 in DNA: TGTGCCAGCAGCGAAAATGGACTACCCTCCTACGAGCAGTACTTC. Residues: CASSENGLPSYEQYF. This chain links TRBV11-2 with TRBJ2-7, with D possibly TRBD2 on 6 matching bases. There are 15 residues in the CDR3. From germline, CDR1 is SGHAT and CDR2 FQNNGV. V was pared by 5 bases and J by 0 bases, with 14 bases between.

By proportion, this clonotype is medium-sized. The chain joins TRBV10-3 to TRBJ2-5, with D perhaps matching TRBD1 or TRBD2 (6 bases each). This CDR3 has 17 residues. V dropped 8 bases and J dropped 3 bases, with 25 bases sitting between them. Germline V gene lookup returns CDR1 ENHRY and CDR2 SYGVKD. CDR3: CAIGLPGSWGREETQYF. The CDR3 bases are TGTGCCATCGGACTTCCCGGGAGCTGGGGGCGTGAAGAGACCCAGTACTTC.

Many counts were recorded for this clonotype. V usage is TRBV19 and J usage is TRBJ2-1; 8 nucleotides agree with TRBD2. Germline CDR1 is LNHDA and CDR2 is SQIVND (reference sequence). The CDR3 has 15 residues. Trimming took 5 bases from V and 10 from J; bases not matched to a gene: 13. As DNA, the CDR3 is TGTGCCAGTAGTGTCACTAGCGGCCCTCCGGACGAGCAGTTCTTC. Translated: CASSVTSGPPDEQFF.

In this sample, this clonotype turned up a few times. The CDR3 bases are TGTGCCAGCAGTTTCAAAGATACGCAGTATTTT. As protein: CASSFKDTQYF. The chain combines TRBV12-3 or TRBV12-4 with TRBJ2-3; no definite D call. Deletions cut 3 bases from V and 5 bases from J, with 3 bases between. CDR3 length: 11 residues.

This clonotype was counted many times. The chain recombines TRBV28 with TRBJ2-1; 8 bases agree with TRBD1. V lost 7 bases and J lost 2; bases outside the gene matches: 4. Germline V gene lookup returns CDR1 MDHEN and CDR2 SYDVKM. CDR3 length equals 14 residues. The CDR3 DNA follows: TGTGCCAGCAAGGAGGACAGGGCCTACAATGAGCAGTTCTTC. Translating it yields CASKEDRAYNEQFF.

The chain joins TRBV7-2 to TRBJ2-1; perhaps TRBD2 as D (5 bases). The germline V and J ends were trimmed by 5 bases and 9 bases, with 17 bases remaining between them. Germline V gene lookup returns CDR1 SGHTA and CDR2 FQGNSA. The CDR3 extends over 14 amino acids. In DNA form, the CDR3 reads TGTGCCAGCAGCCCCGCAGTGCGGGCTAGTGAGCAGTTCTTC. Its protein is CASSPAVRASEQFF.

The rearrangement uses TRBV20-1 and TRBJ2-7; TRBD2 matches 12 bases. There are 14 residues in the CDR3. Unmatched junction bases numbered 3, after V lost 3 bases and J lost 3 bases. Germline CDR1 DFQATT, CDR2 SNEGSKA (reference sequence). In DNA form, the CDR3 reads TGCAGTGCTAGCCCGGGACTAGCGGGCTACGAGCAGTACTTC. The encoded protein is CSASPGLAGYEQYF.

The rearrangement uses TRBV9 and TRBJ2-1, with D possibly being TRBD2 (6 bases). The V end was cut by 5 bases, the J end by 2 bases, with 14 bases between. The CDR3 covers 15 residues. Germline V CDR1 and CDR2: SGDLS, YYNGEE. This CDR3 reads CASSPGSRTYNEQFF. The CDR3 coding sequence is TGTGCCAGCAGTCCCGGGAGTCGGACCTACAATGAGCAGTTCTTC.

By its share, this clonotype is large. V and J are TRBV29-1 and TRBJ2-5, with D possibly matching TRBD2 (5 bases). The V end lost 1 base, the J end lost 5 bases, and 11 bases lay between the germline ends. The CDR3 length is 13 residues. Germline V gene sequence: CDR1 SQVTM, CDR2 ANQGSEA. The CDR3 coding sequence is TGCAGCGTTGAAGTAATTAGCGAGGAGACCCAGTACTTC. Translated, it gives CSVEVISEETQYF.

Many counts were recorded for this clonotype. CDR3 nucleotides: TGCGCCAGCAGCGTCTGGGGCGGGCCGGTCGAGCAGTACTTC. Translated, it gives CASSVWGGPVEQYF. The V call is TRBV5-1, the J call TRBJ2-7; D may match TRBD1 or TRBD2 (5 bases each). Germline V lookup: CDR1 SGHRS, CDR2 YFSETQ. The CDR3 length is 14 residues. Trimming removed 4 bases from V and 6 bases from J, with 17 bases in between.

This clonotype rates as medium-sized. The genes are TRBV5-1 and TRBJ2-5, with D uncertain. Deletions cut 2 bases from V and 5 bases from J, with 10 bases between. This CDR3 is built from 13 residues. Germline V gives CDR1 SGHRS, CDR2 YFSETQ. Here the CDR3 DNA reads TGCGCCAGCAGCTTTTCAATGATGGAGACCCAGTACTTC. Amino acids: CASSFSMMETQYF.

This clonotype was recorded many times. V usage is TRBV12-3 or TRBV12-4 and J usage is TRBJ2-2; unclear D gene. Trimming cost V 2 bases and J 6 bases, with 4 bases left between them. The CDR3 sequence is 12 residues long. The CDR3: CASSLRSGELFF. DNA for the CDR3: TGTGCCAGCAGTTTAAGGTCCGGGGAGCTGTTTTTT.

By frequency in the sample, this clonotype is medium-sized. The rearrangement uses TRBV5-1 and TRBJ2-3; TRBD2 agrees at 16 bases. Germline lookup yields CDR1 SGHRS and CDR2 YFSETQ. After removal of 7 bases from V and 4 bases from J, the junction contained 9 bases not matched to a gene. The CDR3 contains 17 residues. CDR3 DNA sequence: TGCGCCAGCTTCGGGACTAGCGGGAGGGCCCGGGCAGATACGCAGTATTTT. Translated, it gives CASFGTSGRARADTQYF.